This T cell receptor beta chain was retrieved from a study of cytomegalovirus exposure and HLA in healthy donors. V shed 7 bases and J shed 3 bases, with 6 bases lying between them. The CDR3 spans 12 residues. CDR1 and CDR2 from the germline V gene are MDHEN and SYDVKM. Method: immunoSEQ multiplex PCR; TCRdb's copy keeps in-frame clones and lacks some. The table lists about 70,000 clones, 92% of them singletons, with about 5.7% in the top ten. Points on this clone: No antigen is known for it.

Overall study findings and caveats: According to a later analysis, TCR clusters from the first cohort tended to co-occur in the 120 or so validation repertoires.

The sequenced sample consisted of PBMCs. This chain joins TRBV28 and TRBJ2-2; D uncertain. This receptor was obtained from a man younger than 35 in good health and CMV-seropositive. The CDR3 here is CASTLYTGELFF. CDR3 nucleotides: TGTGCCAGCACCCTCTACACCGGGGAGCTGTTTTTT.